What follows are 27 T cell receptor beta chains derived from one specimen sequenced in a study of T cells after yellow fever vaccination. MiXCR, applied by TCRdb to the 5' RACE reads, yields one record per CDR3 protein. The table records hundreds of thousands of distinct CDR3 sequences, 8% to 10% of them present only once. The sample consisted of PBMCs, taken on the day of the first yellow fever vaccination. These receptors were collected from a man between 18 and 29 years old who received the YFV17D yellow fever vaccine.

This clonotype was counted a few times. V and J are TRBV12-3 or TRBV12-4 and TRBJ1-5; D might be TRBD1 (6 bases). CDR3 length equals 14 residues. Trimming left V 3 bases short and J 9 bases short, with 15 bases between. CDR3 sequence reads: CASSLSGEGGPQHF. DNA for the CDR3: TGTGCCAGCAGTTTGAGCGGGGAAGGGGGGCCCCAGCATTTT.

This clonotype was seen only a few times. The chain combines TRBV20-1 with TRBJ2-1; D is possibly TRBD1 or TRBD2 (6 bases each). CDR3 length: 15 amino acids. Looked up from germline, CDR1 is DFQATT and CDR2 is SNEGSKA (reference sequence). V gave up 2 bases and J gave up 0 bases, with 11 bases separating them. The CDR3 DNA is TGCAGTGCTAGACGGGGGCGAAGCTCCTACAATGAGCAGTTCTTC. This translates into CSARRGRSSYNEQFF.

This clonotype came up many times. CDR3 nucleotide sequence: TGCGCCAGCACCGGGACTTTAACGGGGGAGCAGTTCTTC. Translated: CASTGTLTGEQFF. V gene TRBV5-1 combines with J gene TRBJ2-1; D might be TRBD2 (6 bases). Germline lookup yields CDR1 SGHRS and CDR2 YFSETQ. CDR3 length: 13 residues. The V end was cut by 6 bases, the J end by 10 bases, with 17 bases between.

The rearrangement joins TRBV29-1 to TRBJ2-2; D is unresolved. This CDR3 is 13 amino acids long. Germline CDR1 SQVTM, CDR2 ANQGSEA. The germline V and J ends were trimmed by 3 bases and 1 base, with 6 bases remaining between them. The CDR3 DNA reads TGCAGCGTTGATTTCATGAACACCGGGGAGCTGTTTTTT. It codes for CSVDFMNTGELFF.

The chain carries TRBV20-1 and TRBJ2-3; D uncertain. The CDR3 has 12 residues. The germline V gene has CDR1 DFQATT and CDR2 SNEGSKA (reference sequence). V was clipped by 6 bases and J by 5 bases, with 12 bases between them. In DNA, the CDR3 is TGCAGTGCGCGCGAGTGGGGAGATACGCAGTATTTT. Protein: CSAREWGDTQYF.

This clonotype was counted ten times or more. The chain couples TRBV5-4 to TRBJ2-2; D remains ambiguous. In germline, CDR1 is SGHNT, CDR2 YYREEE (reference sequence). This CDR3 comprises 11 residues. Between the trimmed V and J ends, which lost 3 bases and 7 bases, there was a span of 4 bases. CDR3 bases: TGTGCCAGCAGCTCCGTCGGGGAGCTGTTTTTT. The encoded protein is CASSSVGELFF.

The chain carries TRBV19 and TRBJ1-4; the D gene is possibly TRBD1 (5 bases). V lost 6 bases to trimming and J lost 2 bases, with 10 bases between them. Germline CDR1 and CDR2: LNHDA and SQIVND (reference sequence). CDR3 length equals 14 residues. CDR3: CASRGLWTNEKLFF. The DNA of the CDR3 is TGTGCCAGTAGGGGACTCTGGACTAATGAAAAACTGTTTTTT.

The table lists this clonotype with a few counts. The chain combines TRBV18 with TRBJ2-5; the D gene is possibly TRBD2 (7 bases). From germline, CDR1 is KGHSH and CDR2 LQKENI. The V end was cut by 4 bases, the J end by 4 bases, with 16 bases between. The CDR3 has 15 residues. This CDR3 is CASSRGGLPGETQYF. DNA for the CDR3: TGTGCCAGCTCACGGGGGGGCCTTCCAGGAGAGACCCAGTACTTC.

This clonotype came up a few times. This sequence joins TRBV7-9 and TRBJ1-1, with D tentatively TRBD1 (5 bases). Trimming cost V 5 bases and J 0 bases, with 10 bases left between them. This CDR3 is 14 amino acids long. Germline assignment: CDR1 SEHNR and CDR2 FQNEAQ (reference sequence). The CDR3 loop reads CASSTRGVNTEAFF. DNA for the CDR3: TGTGCCAGCAGCACCCGGGGGGTGAACACTGAAGCTTTCTTT.

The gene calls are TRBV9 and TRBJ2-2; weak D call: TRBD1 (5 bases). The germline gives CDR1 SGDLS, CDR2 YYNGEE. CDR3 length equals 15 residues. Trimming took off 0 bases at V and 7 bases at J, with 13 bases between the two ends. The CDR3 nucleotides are TGTGCCAGCAGCGTAGATCCCAGGGTTGGCGGGGAGCTGTTTTTT. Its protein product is CASSVDPRVGGELFF. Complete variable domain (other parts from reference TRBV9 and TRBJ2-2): DSGVTQTPKHLITATGQRVTLRCSPRSGDLSVYWYQQSLDQGLQFLIQYYNGEERAKGNILERFSAQQFPDLHSELNLSSLELGDSALYFCASSVDPRVGGELFFGEGSRLTVL.

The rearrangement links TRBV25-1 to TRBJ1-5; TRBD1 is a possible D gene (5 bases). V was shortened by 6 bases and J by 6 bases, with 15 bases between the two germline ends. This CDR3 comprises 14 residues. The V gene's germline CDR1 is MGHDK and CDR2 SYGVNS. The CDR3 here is CASRGWGNGQPQHF. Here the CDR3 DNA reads TGTGCCAGCAGGGGGTGGGGGAATGGTCAGCCCCAGCATTTT.

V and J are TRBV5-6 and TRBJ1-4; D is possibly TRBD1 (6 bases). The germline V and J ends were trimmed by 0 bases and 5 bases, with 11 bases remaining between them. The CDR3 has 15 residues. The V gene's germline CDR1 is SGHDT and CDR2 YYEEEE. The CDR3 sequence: CASSLAAQGNEKLFF. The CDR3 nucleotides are TGTGCCAGCAGCTTGGCCGCACAGGGAAATGAAAAACTGTTTTTT.

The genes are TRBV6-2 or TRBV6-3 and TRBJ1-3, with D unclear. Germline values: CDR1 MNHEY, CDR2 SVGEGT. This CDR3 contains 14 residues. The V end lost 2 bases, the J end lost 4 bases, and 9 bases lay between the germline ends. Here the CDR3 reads CASSYESRGNTIYF. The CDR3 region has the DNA TGTGCCAGCAGTTACGAGAGCAGAGGAAACACCATATATTTT.

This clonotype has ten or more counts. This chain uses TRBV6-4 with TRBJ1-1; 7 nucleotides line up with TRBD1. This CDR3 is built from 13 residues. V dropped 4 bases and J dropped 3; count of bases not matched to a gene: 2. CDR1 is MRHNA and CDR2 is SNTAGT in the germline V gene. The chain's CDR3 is CASSATGDTEAFF. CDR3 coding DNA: TGTGCCAGCAGTGCCACAGGGGACACTGAAGCTTTCTTT.

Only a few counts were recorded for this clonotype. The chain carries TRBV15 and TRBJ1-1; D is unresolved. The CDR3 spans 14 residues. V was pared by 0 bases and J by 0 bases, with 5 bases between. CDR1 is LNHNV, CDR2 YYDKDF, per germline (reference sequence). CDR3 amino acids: CATSRDLLNTEAFF. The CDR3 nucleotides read TGTGCCACCAGCAGAGATTTATTGAACACTGAAGCTTTCTTT.

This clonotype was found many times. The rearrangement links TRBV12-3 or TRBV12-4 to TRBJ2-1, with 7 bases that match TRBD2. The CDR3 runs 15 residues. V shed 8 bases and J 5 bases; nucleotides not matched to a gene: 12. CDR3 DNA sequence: TGTGCCAGCTTTTGGGCCAGCGGGGCCGACAATGAGCAGTTCTTC. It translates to CASFWASGADNEQFF.

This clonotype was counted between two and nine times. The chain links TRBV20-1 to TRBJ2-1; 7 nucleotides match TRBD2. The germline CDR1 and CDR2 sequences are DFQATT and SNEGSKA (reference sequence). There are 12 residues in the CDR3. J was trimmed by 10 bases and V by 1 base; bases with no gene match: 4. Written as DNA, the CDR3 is TGCAGTGCTAGAGGGCCAGCGGGGGAGCAGTTCTTC. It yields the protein CSARGPAGEQFF.

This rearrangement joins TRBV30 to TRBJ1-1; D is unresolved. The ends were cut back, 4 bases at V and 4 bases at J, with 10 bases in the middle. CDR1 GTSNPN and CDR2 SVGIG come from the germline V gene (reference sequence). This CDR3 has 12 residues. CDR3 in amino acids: CAWKPDGTEAFF. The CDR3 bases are TGTGCCTGGAAGCCGGATGGCACTGAAGCTTTCTTT.

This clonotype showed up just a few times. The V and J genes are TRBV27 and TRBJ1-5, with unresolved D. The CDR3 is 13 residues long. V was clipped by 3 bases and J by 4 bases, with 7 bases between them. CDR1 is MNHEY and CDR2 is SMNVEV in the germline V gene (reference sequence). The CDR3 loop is CASSFLRNQPQHF. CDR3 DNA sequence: TGTGCCAGCAGTTTCCTGAGGAATCAGCCCCAGCATTTT.

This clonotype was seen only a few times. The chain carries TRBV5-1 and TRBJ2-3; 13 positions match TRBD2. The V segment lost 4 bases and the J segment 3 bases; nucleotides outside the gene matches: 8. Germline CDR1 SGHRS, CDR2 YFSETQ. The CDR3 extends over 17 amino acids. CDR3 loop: CASSPGLAGAVTDTQYF. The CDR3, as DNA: TGCGCCAGCAGCCCAGGACTAGCGGGGGCTGTGACAGATACGCAGTATTTT.

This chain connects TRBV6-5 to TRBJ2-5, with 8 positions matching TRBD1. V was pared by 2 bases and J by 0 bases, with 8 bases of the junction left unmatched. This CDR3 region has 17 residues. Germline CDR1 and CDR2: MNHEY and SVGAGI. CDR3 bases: TGTGCCAGCAGTTACACCCGACAGGGGTGGCACCAAGAGACCCAGTACTTC. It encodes CASSYTRQGWHQETQYF.

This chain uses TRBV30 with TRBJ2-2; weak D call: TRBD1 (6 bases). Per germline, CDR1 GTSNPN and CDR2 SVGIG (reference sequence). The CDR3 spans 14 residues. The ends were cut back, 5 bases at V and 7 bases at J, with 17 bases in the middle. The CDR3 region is CAWDTGFHRGELFF. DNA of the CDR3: TGTGCCTGGGATACAGGGTTTCATCGCGGGGAGCTGTTTTTT.

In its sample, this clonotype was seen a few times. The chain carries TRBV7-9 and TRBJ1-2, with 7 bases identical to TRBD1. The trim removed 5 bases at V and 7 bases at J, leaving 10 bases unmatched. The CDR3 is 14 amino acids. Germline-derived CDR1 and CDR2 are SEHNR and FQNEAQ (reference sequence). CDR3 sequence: CASSPQTGPLGYTF. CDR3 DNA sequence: TGTGCCAGCAGCCCTCAGACAGGGCCCCTTGGCTACACCTTC. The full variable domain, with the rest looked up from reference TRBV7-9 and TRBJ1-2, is DTGVSQNPRHKITKRGQNVTFRCDPISEHNRLYWYRQTLGQGPEFLTYFQNEAQLEKSRLLSDRFSAERPKGSFSTLEIQRTEQGDSAMYLCASSPQTGPLGYTFGSGTRLTVV.

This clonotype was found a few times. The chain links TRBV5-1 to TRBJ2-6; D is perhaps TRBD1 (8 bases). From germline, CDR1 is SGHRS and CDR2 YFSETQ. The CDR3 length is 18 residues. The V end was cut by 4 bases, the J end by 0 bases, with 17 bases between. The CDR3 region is CASSRGGQDPSGANVLTF. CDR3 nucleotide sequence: TGCGCCAGCAGCAGGGGGGGACAGGACCCCTCTGGGGCCAACGTCCTGACTTTC. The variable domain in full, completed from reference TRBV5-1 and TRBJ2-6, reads KAGVTQTPRYLIKTRGQQVTLSCSPISGHRSVSWYQQTPGQGLQFLFEYFSETQRNKGNFPGRFSGRQFSNSRSEMNVSTLELGDSALYLCASSRGGQDPSGANVLTFGAGSRLTVL.

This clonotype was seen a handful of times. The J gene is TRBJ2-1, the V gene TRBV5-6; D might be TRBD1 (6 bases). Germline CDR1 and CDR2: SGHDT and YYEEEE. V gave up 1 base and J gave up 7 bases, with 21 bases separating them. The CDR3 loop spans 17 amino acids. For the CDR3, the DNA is TGTGCCAGCAGCTTGTTGTTGAACAGGGAAGCTTATAATGAGCAGTTCTTC. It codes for CASSLLLNREAYNEQFF.

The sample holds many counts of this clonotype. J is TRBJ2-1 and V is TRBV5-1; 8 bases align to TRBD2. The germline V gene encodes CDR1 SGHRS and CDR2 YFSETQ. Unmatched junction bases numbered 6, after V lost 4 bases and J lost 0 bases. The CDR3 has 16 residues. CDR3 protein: CASSGRTSGSYNEQFF. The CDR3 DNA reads TGCGCCAGCAGCGGCCGAACTAGCGGCTCCTACAATGAGCAGTTCTTC.

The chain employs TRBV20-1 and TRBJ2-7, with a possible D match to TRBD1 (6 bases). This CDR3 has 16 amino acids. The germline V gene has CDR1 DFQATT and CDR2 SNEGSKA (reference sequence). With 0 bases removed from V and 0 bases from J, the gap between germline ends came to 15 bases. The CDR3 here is CSARDRVRGSSYEQYV. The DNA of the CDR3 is TGCAGTGCTAGAGATCGTGTCAGGGGTAGCTCCTACGAGCAGTACGTC.